The T cell receptor beta chain described here comes from a study of vaccination and CD4 T cells after COVID-19. At the level of the study: Post-vaccine sample collection happened at a median of around 77 days after dose two, ranging 14 to 241.

A remark on this clonotype: The antigen is unknown.

The V gene lost 5 bases and the J gene lost 2 bases, with 10 bases spanning the gap. The CDR3 runs 13 residues. CDR1 and CDR2 from the germline V gene are MDHEN and SYDVKM. Scientists ran DNA taken from cultured CD4+ T cells through the Oncomine TCR Beta short-read assay for sequencing. TCRdb itself ran the PCR reads through MiXCR, one entry per CDR3 protein. The sample records around 15,000 distinct CDR3 sequences, less than 55% being singletons. Noted treatment: approximately 10-day PBMC culture with coronavirus spike peptide pools or control peptides (ViraFEST assay). This TCR was recovered from a human donor who had recovered from COVID-19. The J gene is TRBJ2-7, the V gene TRBV28, with D unresolved. The sample taken for sequencing was CD4+ T cells from blood, cultured in vitro. In DNA form, the CDR3 reads TGTGCCAGCAGTCCATGGGTCGCCTACGAGCAGTACTTC. The encoded protein is CASSPWVAYEQYF.